The 28 T cell receptor beta chains below were found in one sample sequenced in a study of PD-L1 blockade in urothelial cancer. Time point denoted: peripheral blood 6 weeks after treatment start. The table came from immunoSEQ multiplex PCR; TCRdb's copy has only in-frame clones and leaves some out. Among over 70,000 clones listed, around 78% were seen once. The sample in question was PBMCs, obtained around atezolizumab (anti-PD-L1) treatment. The receptors stem from a man between 65 and 80 years old with urothelial cancer.

V gene TRBV19 combines with J gene TRBJ2-7, with a possible D match to TRBD2 (5 bases). CDR1 LNHDA and CDR2 SQIVND come from the germline V gene (reference sequence). The V gene lost 7 bases and the J gene lost 5 bases, with 24 bases spanning the gap. CDR3 size: 16 residues. This CDR3 is CASTPASSPRMNEQYF. CDR3 coding DNA: TGTGCCAGTACACCTGCCTCTAGCCCGAGGATGAACGAGCAGTACTTC.

The chain recombines TRBV5-1 with TRBJ1-2; 9 positions match TRBD1. Per the germline V gene, CDR1 is SGHRS and CDR2 is YFSETQ. The CDR3 has 16 amino acids. J was trimmed by 5 bases and V by 4 bases; bases with no gene match: 12. Here the CDR3 reads CASSEEGQGIFYGYTF. CDR3 bases: TGCGCCAGCAGCGAGGAGGGACAGGGCATATTTTATGGCTACACCTTC.

This clone is a singleton in its sample. The rearrangement joins TRBV7-3 to TRBJ1-1; a weak D match, TRBD1 (6 bases). Between the trimmed V and J ends, which lost 6 bases and 3 bases, there was a span of 14 bases. This CDR3 region has 14 residues. The germline CDR1 and CDR2 sequences are SGHTA and FQGTGA. DNA for the CDR3: TGTGCCAGCAGGGCAGGGGAGGGGGACACTGAAGCTTTCTTT. Translating it yields CASRAGEGDTEAFF.

The J gene is TRBJ2-7, the V gene TRBV5-4, with TRBD1 matching over 9 bases. Germline V gives CDR1 SGHNT, CDR2 YYREEE (reference sequence). The CDR3 covers 14 residues. Trimming cost V 0 bases and J 5 bases; bases outside gene matches: 3. Written as DNA, the CDR3 is TGTGCCAGCAGCTTGGTGGGACAGGGAAACGAGCAGTACTTC. Amino acids: CASSLVGQGNEQYF.

The gene calls are TRBV6-1 and TRBJ2-7; 8 nucleotides line up with TRBD1. The germline V gene has CDR1 MNHNS and CDR2 SASEGT. The CDR3 has 17 amino acids. Unmatched junction bases numbered 12, after V lost 0 bases and J lost 5 bases. Here the CDR3 DNA reads TGTGCCAGCAGTGAAGCGAAAGGAGGGGCAGGGGGCCACGAGCAGTACTTC. Translation: CASSEAKGGAGGHEQYF.

This chain connects TRBV4-3 to TRBJ2-7; the match to TRBD1 covers 7 bases. Germline V gene sequence: CDR1 LGHNA, CDR2 YSLEER. V trimming: 3 bases; J trimming: 2 bases; junction bases outside the gene matches: 4. The CDR3 covers 14 residues. The CDR3 region is CASSQQDRAYEQYF. DNA for the CDR3: TGCGCCAGCAGCCAGCAAGACAGGGCCTACGAGCAGTACTTC.

The chain recombines TRBV5-4 with TRBJ2-7; D remains ambiguous. This CDR3 spans 12 amino acids. Trimming cost V 0 bases and J 7 bases, with 8 bases left between them. Germline V CDR1 and CDR2: SGHNT, YYREEE (reference sequence). This CDR3 is CASSLDGREQYF. CDR3 nucleotides: TGTGCCAGCAGCTTGGACGGCAGGGAGCAGTACTTC.

The chain carries TRBV29-1 and TRBJ2-7, with TRBD1 identical over 7 bases. The CDR3 sequence is 15 residues long. Germline V gene data show CDR1 as SQVTM and CDR2 as ANQGSEA. V gave up 0 bases and J gave up 0 bases; unmatched junction bases: 5. The CDR3 loop reads CSVEDLTGDSYEQYF. CDR3 nucleotides: TGCAGCGTTGAAGATCTCACAGGGGACTCCTACGAGCAGTACTTC.

Concerning this clone: Mismatch with germline at one junction end may stem from a read error. V usage is TRBV6-6 and J usage is TRBJ2-1; 9 nucleotides line up with TRBD1. The CDR3 runs to 15 residues. Germline lookup yields CDR1 MNHNY and CDR2 SVGAGI (reference sequence). The CDR3 region is CASSYPGDRVNGQFF. The CDR3 DNA reads TGTGCCAGCAGTTACCCCGGGGACAGGGTTAATGGGCAGTTCTTC.

The chain joins TRBV7-7 to TRBJ2-1; 9 nucleotides agree with TRBD2. This CDR3 is 12 amino acids long. V lost 5 bases, J lost 9 bases, and 2 bases stayed unmatched. CDR1 SSHAT and CDR2 FNYEAQ come from the germline V gene (reference sequence). The DNA of the CDR3 is TGTGCCAGCAGCCTTAGCGGGGGTGAGCAGTTCTTC. This codes for CASSLSGGEQFF.

The chain couples TRBV5-1 to TRBJ1-1; 12 bases are shared with TRBD1. The V segment lost 6 bases and the J segment 5 bases; nucleotides outside the gene matches: 8. This CDR3 region has 15 residues. CDR1 is SGHRS and CDR2 is YFSETQ in the germline V gene. This chain's CDR3 is CASNRGTGGSTEAFF. As DNA, the CDR3 is TGCGCCAGCAACAGAGGGACAGGGGGCTCGACTGAAGCTTTCTTT.

The CDR3 reads CASSPGLAGDETQYF. The DNA of the CDR3 is TGCGCCAGCAGCCCTGGACTAGCGGGAGACGAGACGCAGTATTTT. The chain joins TRBV5-1 to TRBJ2-3; 13 nucleotides line up with TRBD2. V lost 4 bases and J lost 9; bases outside the gene matches: 8. The germline V gene has CDR1 SGHRS and CDR2 YFSETQ. The CDR3 contains 15 residues.

This clone is termed medium-sized (0.01 to 0.1%). The chain is built from TRBV2 and TRBJ2-7; D perhaps matches TRBD1 (5 bases). Germline values: CDR1 SNHLY, CDR2 FYNNEI. V lost 3 bases to trimming and J lost 3 bases, with 9 bases between them. The CDR3 is 13 amino acids. The CDR3 sequence is CASSEFRDYEQYF. The CDR3 DNA reads TGTGCCAGCAGTGAGTTCAGGGACTACGAGCAGTACTTC.

This chain joins TRBV7-3 and TRBJ2-3, with 7 bases identical to TRBD2. Per the germline V gene, CDR1 is SGHTA and CDR2 is FQGTGA. Germline trimming cut 5 bases from V and 6 bases from J; bases unmatched to any gene: 8. CDR3 length equals 14 residues. The CDR3 is CASSLSGRGDTQYF. In nucleotides, the CDR3 is TGTGCCAGCAGCCTTAGCGGGCGGGGCGATACGCAGTATTTT.

V and J are TRBV19 and TRBJ2-3; D possibly corresponds to TRBD1 (7 bases). Germline loops: CDR1 LNHDA, CDR2 SQIVND (reference sequence). The length of the CDR3 is 16 residues. V lost 5 bases to trimming and J lost 6 bases, with 21 bases between them. The CDR3 loop is CASSALPSGGSDTQYF. CDR3 DNA: TGTGCCAGTAGTGCCCTCCCCTCAGGGGGGAGCGATACGCAGTATTTT.

V and J are TRBV15 and TRBJ2-3; 7 nucleotides align to TRBD1. Germline V gene sequence: CDR1 LNHNV, CDR2 YYDKDF (reference sequence). CDR3 size: 15 residues. Trimming removed 5 bases from V and 2 bases from J; junction bases left unmatched: 7. The CDR3 region is CATSATGPHTDTQYF. CDR3 bases: TGTGCCACCAGCGCGACAGGGCCCCACACAGATACGCAGTATTTT.

The chain is built from TRBV10-3 and TRBJ2-2, with D unresolved. Deletions cut 3 bases from V and 0 bases from J, with 17 bases between. Germline loops: CDR1 ENHRY, CDR2 SYGVKD. This CDR3 has 18 amino acids. CDR3 DNA sequence: TGTGCCATCAGTGACCCCTCCTCTAAACAGCCGAACACCGGGGAGCTGTTTTTT. Protein product: CAISDPSSKQPNTGELFF.

The chain carries TRBV19 and TRBJ1-1, with TRBD1 as a possible D gene (5 bases). The length of the CDR3 is 12 residues. Per germline, CDR1 LNHDA and CDR2 SQIVND (reference sequence). Trimming shortened V by 6 bases and J by 2 bases, and 7 bases separated the two germline ends. The CDR3: CASRGRNTEAFF. The CDR3 DNA reads TGTGCCAGTAGGGGGCGTAACACTGAAGCTTTCTTT.

The V call is TRBV2, the J call TRBJ1-4, with D possibly matching TRBD1 (5 bases). CDR3 length: 15 amino acids. Trimming stripped 7 bases from V and 3 bases from J, with 15 bases between. Germline V gives CDR1 SNHLY, CDR2 FYNNEI. This CDR3 reads CASTHRDSSNEKLFF. The DNA for the CDR3 is TGTGCCAGCACCCACCGTGACAGTTCTAATGAAAAACTGTTTTTT.

The chain couples TRBV7-8 to TRBJ2-1; TRBD2 aligns across 9 bases. CDR3 length equals 15 residues. From germline, CDR1 is SGHVS and CDR2 FQNEAQ. The J segment lost 3 bases and the V segment lost 7 bases, leaving 7 bases of the junction unmatched. CDR3 sequence reads: CASKQREADYNEQFF. The CDR3 nucleotides read TGTGCCAGCAAACAGCGGGAGGCCGACTACAATGAGCAGTTCTTC.

The V and J genes are TRBV11-2 and TRBJ1-1, with 7 bases lining up with TRBD1. J was trimmed by 2 bases and V by 6 bases; bases with no gene match: 15. Germline V CDR1 and CDR2: SGHAT, FQNNGV. The CDR3 sequence is 17 residues long. The CDR3 here is CASSGYRGVRDNTEAFF. As DNA, the CDR3 is TGTGCCAGCAGTGGATACAGGGGAGTAAGAGATAACACTGAAGCTTTCTTT.

The CDR3 loop is CASSFTGRDTEAFF. CDR3 in DNA: TGCGCCAGCAGCTTTACAGGGCGAGACACTGAAGCTTTCTTT. The chain uses TRBV5-1 and TRBJ1-1; tentatively, D is TRBD1 (6 bases). The length of the CDR3 is 14 residues. V dropped 2 bases and J dropped 3 bases, with 11 bases sitting between them. Germline assignment: CDR1 SGHRS and CDR2 YFSETQ. Together with reference TRBV5-1 and TRBJ1-1, the CDR3 gives the full variable domain: KAGVTQTPRYLIKTRGQQVTLSCSPISGHRSVSWYQQTPGQGLQFLFEYFSETQRNKGNFPGRFSGRQFSNSRSEMNVSTLELGDSALYLCASSFTGRDTEAFFGQGTRLTVV.

The chain uses TRBV7-2 and TRBJ2-7, with TRBD1 as a possible D gene (6 bases). V shed 1 base and J shed 3 bases, with 10 bases lying between them. The germline CDR1 and CDR2 sequences are SGHTA and FQGNSA. The CDR3 runs 14 residues. CDR3 bases: TGTGCCAGCAGCTTAGGACAGGTATACTACGAGCAGTACTTC. Its translation is CASSLGQVYYEQYF.

The V call is TRBV7-2, the J call TRBJ2-7; 9 nucleotides agree with TRBD1. This CDR3 has 15 residues. Germline CDR1 is SGHTA and CDR2 is FQGNSA. The ends lost 5 bases at V and 0 bases at J; junction bases unmatched: 5. The CDR3 here is CASSPGQGSSYEQYF. The CDR3 DNA sequence: TGTGCCAGCAGCCCGGGACAGGGAAGCTCCTACGAGCAGTACTTC.

This chain links TRBV5-4 with TRBJ1-4, with D hard to call. Trimming stripped 0 bases from V and 3 bases from J, with 9 bases between. Germline V lookup: CDR1 SGHNT, CDR2 YYREEE (reference sequence). The CDR3 covers 15 residues. For the CDR3, the DNA is TGTGCCAGCAGCTTGGAGGGAGGGCCTAATGAAAAACTGTTTTTT. It is translated as CASSLEGGPNEKLFF.

The chain carries TRBV27 and TRBJ1-2; D perhaps matches TRBD1 (6 bases). Trimming stripped 6 bases from V and 5 bases from J, with 16 bases between. The CDR3 contains 14 residues. Germline assignment: CDR1 MNHEY and CDR2 SMNVEV (reference sequence). The CDR3 spells CASRRQQGVYGYTF. CDR3 nucleotide sequence: TGTGCCAGCAGACGACAACAGGGAGTGTATGGCTACACCTTC.

This rearrangement joins TRBV5-1 to TRBJ1-4, with D possibly matching TRBD1 (6 bases). The CDR3 contains 14 residues. Germline CDR1 and CDR2: SGHRS and YFSETQ. Trimming took off 4 bases at V and 3 bases at J, with 10 bases between the two ends. CDR3 region: CASSPQGPNEKLFF. As DNA, the CDR3 is TGCGCCAGCAGCCCACAGGGACCTAATGAAAAACTGTTTTTT.

The genes are TRBV5-1 and TRBJ2-1, with TRBD1 identical over 9 bases. With V trimmed by 0 bases and J by 8 bases, 6 bases remained unmatched. CDR3 length: 15 residues. The germline V gene has CDR1 SGHRS and CDR2 YFSETQ. This chain's CDR3 is CASSLAGQGLDEQFF. The CDR3 nucleotides are TGCGCCAGCAGCTTGGCGGGACAGGGTCTGGATGAGCAGTTCTTC.